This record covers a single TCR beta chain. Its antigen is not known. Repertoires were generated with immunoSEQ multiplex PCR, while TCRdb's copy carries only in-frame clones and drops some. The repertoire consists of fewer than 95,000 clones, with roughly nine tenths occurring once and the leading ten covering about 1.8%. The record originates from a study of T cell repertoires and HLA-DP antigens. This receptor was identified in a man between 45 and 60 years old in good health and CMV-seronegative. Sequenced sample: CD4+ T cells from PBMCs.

The CDR3 here is CASSRTAGGRSETQYF. The CDR3 DNA reads as TGTGCCAGCAGCCGAACAGCGGGAGGGAGATCGGAGACCCAGTACTTC. This chain connects TRBV14 to TRBJ2-5, with 10 bases matching TRBD2. CDR1 and CDR2 (germline): SGHDN, FVKESK. CDR3 length: 16 amino acids. After removal of 4 bases from V and 5 bases from J, the junction contained 10 bases not matched to a gene. Complete variable domain (other parts from reference TRBV14 and TRBJ2-5): EAGVTQFPSHSVIEKGQTVTLRCDPISGHDNLYWYRRVMGKEIKFLLHFVKESKQDESGMPNNRFLAERTGGTYSTLKVQPAELEDSGVYFCASSRTAGGRSETQYFGPGTRLLVL.